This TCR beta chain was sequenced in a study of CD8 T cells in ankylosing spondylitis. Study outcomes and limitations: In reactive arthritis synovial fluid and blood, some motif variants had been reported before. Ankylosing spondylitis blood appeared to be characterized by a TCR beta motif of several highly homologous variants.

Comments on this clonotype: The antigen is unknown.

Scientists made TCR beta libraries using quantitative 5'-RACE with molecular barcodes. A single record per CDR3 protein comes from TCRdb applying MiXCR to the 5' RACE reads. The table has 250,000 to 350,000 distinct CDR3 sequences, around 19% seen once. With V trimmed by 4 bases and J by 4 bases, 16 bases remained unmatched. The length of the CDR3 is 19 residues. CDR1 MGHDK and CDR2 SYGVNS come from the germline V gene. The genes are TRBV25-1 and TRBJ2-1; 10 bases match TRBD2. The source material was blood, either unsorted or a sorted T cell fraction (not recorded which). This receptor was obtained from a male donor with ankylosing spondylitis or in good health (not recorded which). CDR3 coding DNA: TGTGCCAGCAGTGCCAACGCATTTAGATCTAGCGGGAGTTACAATGAGCAGTTCTTC. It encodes CASSANAFRSSGSYNEQFF.